These T cell receptor beta chains were read from a single sample in a study of post-analysis software for immune sequencing data. TCRdb re-called the PCR reads through MiXCR, storing one row per CDR3 protein. Of roughly 540,000 distinct CDR3 sequences listed, roughly 34% are singletons. Sequenced material: blood. The receptor set was obtained from a girl under 18 with multiple sclerosis. Both conserved end residues are part of each CDR3. The D gene is left open where the match is weak. For some rows the clone size is stated as once, few or many, or as a class when expanded; others skip it.

abundance: few; v_gene: TRBV5-1; j_gene: TRBJ2-7; d_gene: .; CDR3nt: TGCGCCAGCAGCTTGGACAGTGCCAAAAACGAGCAGTACTTC; CDR3aa: CASSLDSAKNEQYF
abundance: .; v_gene: TRBV5-1; j_gene: TRBJ1-4; d_gene: .; CDR3nt: TGCGCCAGCAGCTTGGGGGGGAGCTCAGCTAATGAAAAACTGTTTTTT; CDR3aa: CASSLGGSSANEKLFF
abundance: .; v_gene: TRBV20-1; j_gene: TRBJ2-7; d_gene: TRBD1; CDR3nt: TGCAGTGCTAGAGAACCGGACAGGACCTACGAGCAGTACTTC; CDR3aa: CSAREPDRTYEQYF
abundance: few; v_gene: TRBV12-3/TRBV12-4; j_gene: TRBJ1-6; d_gene: .; CDR3nt: TGTGCCAGCAGCCTCAGGGTCAATGGGTCACCCCTCCACTTT; CDR3aa: CASSLRVNGSPLHF
abundance: few; v_gene: TRBV5-1; j_gene: TRBJ2-2; d_gene: TRBD2; CDR3nt: TGCGCCAGCAGCTTGGGTACTAGCGGGGAATCCGGGGAGCTGTTTTTT; CDR3aa: CASSLGTSGESGELFF
abundance: .; v_gene: TRBV6-5; j_gene: TRBJ1-4; d_gene: TRBD1; CDR3nt: TGTGCCAGCACCCTTAGGGGGACAGGGGGTGGAAAACGGTTTTTT; CDR3aa: CASTLRGTGGGKRFF
abundance: many; v_gene: TRBV4-1; j_gene: TRBJ1-2; d_gene: TRBD1; CDR3nt: TGCGCCAGCAGCTTTGCTCTGGGACAGAGCGGCTACACCTTC; CDR3aa: CASSFALGQSGYTF
abundance: .; v_gene: TRBV4-1; j_gene: TRBJ2-7; d_gene: TRBD2; CDR3nt: TGCGCCAGCAGCCAAGGCAAGATCGGGGGGATTAGCTCCTACGAGCAGTACTTC; CDR3aa: CASSQGKIGGISSYEQYF
abundance: .; v_gene: TRBV12-3/TRBV12-4; j_gene: TRBJ2-3; d_gene: .; CDR3nt: TGTGCCTGCAGTTTAGGGCGCAGGGTGGGCGGAGATACGCAGTATTTT; CDR3aa: CACSLGRRVGGDTQYF
abundance: .; v_gene: TRBV5-1; j_gene: TRBJ2-5; d_gene: .; CDR3nt: TGCGCCAGCAGCTTGGTCCCAACACAGGGCGGTGGGACCCAGTACTTC; CDR3aa: CASSLVPTQGGGTQYF
abundance: few; v_gene: TRBV5-8; j_gene: TRBJ2-3; d_gene: .; CDR3nt: TGTGCCAGCAGCTATGCAGGGTTGATTAGCACAGATACGCAGTATTTT; CDR3aa: CASSYAGLISTDTQYF
abundance: few; v_gene: TRBV20-1; j_gene: TRBJ1-2; d_gene: .; CDR3nt: TGCAGTGCTAGAGAGGGGCTCCACGGCTACACCTTC; CDR3aa: CSAREGLHGYTF
abundance: .; v_gene: TRBV12-3/TRBV12-4; j_gene: TRBJ2-5; d_gene: .; CDR3nt: TGTGCCAGCAGTTTCGGGTCGGGGGGCCTCCAAGAGACCCAGTACTTC; CDR3aa: CASSFGSGGLQETQYF
abundance: .; v_gene: TRBV20-1; j_gene: TRBJ2-7; d_gene: .; CDR3nt: TGCAGTGCCCCGTCCGGGGATGGGACCTACGAGCAGTACTTC; CDR3aa: CSAPSGDGTYEQYF
abundance: .; v_gene: TRBV27; j_gene: TRBJ2-1; d_gene: .; CDR3nt: TGTGCCAGCAGTTTACTCAGGGGTGAGCAGTTCTTC; CDR3aa: CASSLLRGEQFF
abundance: .; v_gene: TRBV19; j_gene: TRBJ2-3; d_gene: .; CDR3nt: TGTGCCAGTACCCTAGGGGACGGATTATTCACAGATACGCAGTATTTT; CDR3aa: CASTLGDGLFTDTQYF
abundance: few; v_gene: TRBV7-3; j_gene: TRBJ2-7; d_gene: TRBD1; CDR3nt: TGTGCCAGCAGTCCCGGGACAGGGGCGAACGAGCAGTACTTC; CDR3aa: CASSPGTGANEQYF
abundance: .; v_gene: TRBV6-2/TRBV6-3; j_gene: TRBJ1-2; d_gene: TRBD1; CDR3nt: TGTGCCAGCAGACCGGGACAGAGCTATGGCTACACCTTC; CDR3aa: CASRPGQSYGYTF
abundance: few; v_gene: TRBV29-1; j_gene: TRBJ2-1; d_gene: .; CDR3nt: TGCAGCGTTCAAGACAGGAGCTCCTACAATGAGCAGTTCTTC; CDR3aa: CSVQDRSSYNEQFF
abundance: .; v_gene: TRBV6-1; j_gene: TRBJ1-1; d_gene: .; CDR3nt: TGTGCCAGCAGTGATCAGTTCGGGACTGAAGCTTTCTTT; CDR3aa: CASSDQFGTEAFF
abundance: few; v_gene: TRBV20-1; j_gene: TRBJ2-5; d_gene: TRBD1; CDR3nt: TGCAGTGCTGAGGGACAGGGGTACCAAGAGACCCAGTACTTC; CDR3aa: CSAEGQGYQETQYF
abundance: .; v_gene: TRBV7-2; j_gene: TRBJ1-2; d_gene: TRBD1; CDR3nt: TGTGCCAGCAGCTTAGCATCGCCGGTGGGACAGAACTATGGCTACACCTTC; CDR3aa: CASSLASPVGQNYGYTF
abundance: few; v_gene: TRBV5-1; j_gene: TRBJ2-7; d_gene: .; CDR3nt: TGCGCCAGCAGCTCCTGGGGGGAGAAGAACTACGAGCAGTACTTC; CDR3aa: CASSSWGEKNYEQYF
abundance: many; v_gene: TRBV6-6; j_gene: TRBJ2-7; d_gene: .; CDR3nt: TGTGCCAGCAGTTCGCGGCTCTACGAGCAGTACTTC; CDR3aa: CASSSRLYEQYF
abundance: .; v_gene: TRBV20-1; j_gene: TRBJ2-1; d_gene: .; CDR3nt: TGCAGTGCTAGGAAGGTGGGGGTAGTGGTTGGTGAGCAGTTCTTC; CDR3aa: CSARKVGVVVGEQFF
abundance: many; v_gene: TRBV5-5; j_gene: TRBJ2-7; d_gene: TRBD1; CDR3nt: TGTGCCAGCAGCTCGCCGGGACAGGGGTACTACGAGCAGTACTTC; CDR3aa: CASSSPGQGYYEQYF
abundance: .; v_gene: TRBV6-5; j_gene: TRBJ1-5; d_gene: TRBD1; CDR3nt: TGTGCCAGCAGTACAGGGGTCTATCAGCCCCAGCATTTT; CDR3aa: CASSTGVYQPQHF
abundance: few; v_gene: TRBV4-2; j_gene: TRBJ2-1; d_gene: .; CDR3nt: TGTGCCAGCAGCCAAGAGCGTCCCCACAATGAGCAGTTCTTC; CDR3aa: CASSQERPHNEQFF
abundance: .; v_gene: TRBV4-1; j_gene: TRBJ1-2; d_gene: .; CDR3nt: TGCGCCAGCAGCCAAGGTAGGGGGAGCGGCTATGGCTACACCTTC; CDR3aa: CASSQGRGSGYGYTF
abundance: few; v_gene: TRBV6-5; j_gene: TRBJ2-3; d_gene: TRBD2; CDR3nt: TGTGCCAGCAGTTACTCGCCCGTTCGAGAAAGCGGGGGGGGCACAGATACGCAGTATTTT; CDR3aa: CASSYSPVRESGGGTDTQYF
abundance: .; v_gene: TRBV5-1; j_gene: TRBJ2-6; d_gene: .; CDR3nt: TGCGCCAGCAGCCCAGTGACTGGGGCCAACGTCCTGACTTTC; CDR3aa: CASSPVTGANVLTF
abundance: .; v_gene: TRBV3-1; j_gene: TRBJ1-1; d_gene: .; CDR3nt: TGTGCCAGCAGCCAAGGGATGGTAGCTTTCTTT; CDR3aa: CASSQGMVAFF
abundance: .; v_gene: TRBV5-1; j_gene: TRBJ2-1; d_gene: TRBD2; CDR3nt: TGCGCCAGCAGCTTGGCGACTAGCGACAATGAGCAGTTCTTC; CDR3aa: CASSLATSDNEQFF
abundance: .; v_gene: TRBV20-1; j_gene: TRBJ1-5; d_gene: .; CDR3nt: TGCAGTGCTAGCCGCAGGGGACCTAGCAATCAGCCCCAGCATTTT; CDR3aa: CSASRRGPSNQPQHF
abundance: .; v_gene: TRBV7-9; j_gene: TRBJ2-7; d_gene: .; CDR3nt: TGTGCCAGCAGCACCGAGTCCAGACAGTCACCGTACTTC; CDR3aa: CASSTESRQSPYF
abundance: few; v_gene: TRBV6-6; j_gene: TRBJ2-5; d_gene: .; CDR3nt: TGTGCCAGCAGTCCAAGGATAAGATTATACCAAGAGACCCAGTACTTC; CDR3aa: CASSPRIRLYQETQYF
abundance: .; v_gene: TRBV3-1; j_gene: TRBJ2-7; d_gene: .; CDR3nt: TGTGCCAGCAGCCTGAAGGGGCCTGGCCCCGGCGAGCAGTACTTC; CDR3aa: CASSLKGPGPGEQYF
abundance: few; v_gene: TRBV27; j_gene: TRBJ2-7; d_gene: TRBD2; CDR3nt: TGTGCCAGCGGAAGCGGGAAGTCCTACGAGCAGTACTTC; CDR3aa: CASGSGKSYEQYF
abundance: .; v_gene: TRBV15; j_gene: TRBJ2-6; d_gene: TRBD1; CDR3nt: TGTGCCACCAGCCAAGGGACAGAGGCCGGGGCCAACGTCCTGACTTTC; CDR3aa: CATSQGTEAGANVLTF
abundance: many; v_gene: TRBV29-1; j_gene: TRBJ2-3; d_gene: .; CDR3nt: TGCAGCGTTGAAGACCCCAGGAGGTATACGCAGTATTTT; CDR3aa: CSVEDPRRYTQYF
abundance: many; v_gene: TRBV7-2; j_gene: TRBJ2-5; d_gene: TRBD1; CDR3nt: TGTGCCAGCAGCCACCGACAGGGGATGGGGACCCAGTACTTC; CDR3aa: CASSHRQGMGTQYF
abundance: few; v_gene: TRBV7-9; j_gene: TRBJ2-2; d_gene: TRBD2; CDR3nt: TGTGCCAAGTCCGGGACTAGCGGGGGCCGGAACACCGGGGAGCTGTTTTTT; CDR3aa: CAKSGTSGGRNTGELFF
abundance: few; v_gene: TRBV29-1; j_gene: TRBJ1-2; d_gene: TRBD1; CDR3nt: TGCAGCGTCGTAGGGACAGGGGCGAGCGGCTACACCTTC; CDR3aa: CSVVGTGASGYTF
abundance: .; v_gene: TRBV11-2; j_gene: TRBJ2-5; d_gene: .; CDR3nt: TGTGCCAGCAGCTTAGGCCGAGGAGTGAATGAGCAGTACTTC; CDR3aa: CASSLGRGVNEQYF
abundance: few; v_gene: TRBV2; j_gene: TRBJ2-1; d_gene: TRBD2; CDR3nt: TGTGCCAGCCGGGACTACTACAATGAGCAGTTCTTC; CDR3aa: CASRDYYNEQFF
abundance: .; v_gene: TRBV29-1; j_gene: TRBJ1-2; d_gene: .; CDR3nt: TGCAGCGTTGAAGTGAGCAACGAATGGGGCTACACCTTC; CDR3aa: CSVEVSNEWGYTF
abundance: many; v_gene: TRBV29-1; j_gene: TRBJ2-1; d_gene: .; CDR3nt: TGCAGCGTTGAACCCATAGGGGGGGGGCACCGTGAGCAGTTCTTC; CDR3aa: CSVEPIGGGHREQFF
abundance: .; v_gene: TRBV5-6; j_gene: TRBJ2-5; d_gene: TRBD1; CDR3nt: TGTGCCAGCAGTTACGGACAGGGGTCGGGGGAGACCCAGTACTTC; CDR3aa: CASSYGQGSGETQYF
abundance: .; v_gene: TRBV4-1; j_gene: TRBJ2-2; d_gene: .; CDR3nt: TGCGCCAGCAGCTTAAACCTGCTGGGGGGTGGGAACACCGGGGAGCTGTTTTTT; CDR3aa: CASSLNLLGGGNTGELFF
abundance: .; v_gene: TRBV7-9; j_gene: TRBJ2-5; d_gene: .; CDR3nt: TGTGCCAGCAAGGTCCCGGGAGAGACCCAGTACTTC; CDR3aa: CASKVPGETQYF
abundance: .; v_gene: TRBV24-1; j_gene: TRBJ1-5; d_gene: TRBD1; CDR3nt: TGTGCCACCAGTGACCCGACAGGGGGCAATCAGCCCCAGCATTTT; CDR3aa: CATSDPTGGNQPQHF
abundance: .; v_gene: TRBV7-3; j_gene: TRBJ2-1; d_gene: .; CDR3nt: TGTGCCAGCCGACCTACGGGGGTGCCCCCCTACAATGAGCAGTTCTTC; CDR3aa: CASRPTGVPPYNEQFF
abundance: few; v_gene: TRBV29-1; j_gene: TRBJ2-2; d_gene: .; CDR3nt: TGCAGCGTCCGAGATCGCTCTAGCTACAACACCGGGGAGCTGTTTTTT; CDR3aa: CSVRDRSSYNTGELFF
abundance: few; v_gene: TRBV9; j_gene: TRBJ2-1; d_gene: TRBD2; CDR3nt: TGTGCCAGCAGCGTAGATCTAGCGGGGGCCCTATACAATGAGCAGTTCTTC; CDR3aa: CASSVDLAGALYNEQFF